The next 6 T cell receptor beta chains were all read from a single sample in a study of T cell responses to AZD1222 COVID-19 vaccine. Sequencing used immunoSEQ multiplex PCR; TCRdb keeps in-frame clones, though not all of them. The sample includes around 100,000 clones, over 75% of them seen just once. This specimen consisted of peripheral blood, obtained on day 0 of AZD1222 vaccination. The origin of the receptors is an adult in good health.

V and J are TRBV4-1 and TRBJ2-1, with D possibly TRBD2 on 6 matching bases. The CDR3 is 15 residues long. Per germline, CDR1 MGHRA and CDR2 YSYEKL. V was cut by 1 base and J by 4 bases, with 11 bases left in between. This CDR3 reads CASSQVAGPYNEQFF. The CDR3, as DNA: TGCGCCAGCAGCCAAGTGGCGGGGCCGTACAATGAGCAGTTCTTC.

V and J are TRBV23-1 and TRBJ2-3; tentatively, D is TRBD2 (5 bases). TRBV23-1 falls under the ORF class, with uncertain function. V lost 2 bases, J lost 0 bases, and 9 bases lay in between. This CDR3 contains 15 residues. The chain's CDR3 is CASSQGSQSTDTQYF. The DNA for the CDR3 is TGCGCCAGCAGTCAAGGGAGCCAGAGCACAGATACGCAGTATTTT.

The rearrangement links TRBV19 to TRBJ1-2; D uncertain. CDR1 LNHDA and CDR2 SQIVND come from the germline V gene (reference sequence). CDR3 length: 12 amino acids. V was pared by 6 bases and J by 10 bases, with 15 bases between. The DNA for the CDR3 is TGTGCCAGTAGGCAAATCTTGGGAGACTACACCTTC. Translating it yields CASRQILGDYTF.

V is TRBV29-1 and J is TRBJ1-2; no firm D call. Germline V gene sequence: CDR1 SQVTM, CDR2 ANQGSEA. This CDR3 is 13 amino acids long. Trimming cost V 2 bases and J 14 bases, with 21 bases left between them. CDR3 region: CSVEYRAPLGRTF. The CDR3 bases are TGCAGCGTTGAATACCGGGCCCCCTTGGGGAGAACCTTC.

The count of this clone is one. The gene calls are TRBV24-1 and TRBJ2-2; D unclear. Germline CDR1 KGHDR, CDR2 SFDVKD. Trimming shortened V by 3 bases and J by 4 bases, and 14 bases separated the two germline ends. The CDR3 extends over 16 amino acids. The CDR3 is CATSDPRVGGTGELFF. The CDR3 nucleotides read TGTGCCACCAGTGATCCCAGAGTAGGTGGCACCGGGGAGCTGTTTTTT.

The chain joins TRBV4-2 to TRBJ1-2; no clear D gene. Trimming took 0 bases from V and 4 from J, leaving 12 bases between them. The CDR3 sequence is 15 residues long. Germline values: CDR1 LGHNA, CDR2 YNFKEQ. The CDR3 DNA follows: TGTGCCAGCAGCCAAGATGTAAACAGCTTCTATGGCTACACCTTC. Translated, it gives CASSQDVNSFYGYTF.